This TCR beta chain was profiled in a study of blood T cell repertoires in COVID-19. Assay used: immunoSEQ multiplex PCR; TCRdb lists only in-frame clones, some missing. The table records 30,000 to 40,000 clones, roughly four fifths of them present only once. J was trimmed by 6 bases and V by 5 bases; bases with no gene match: 4. There are 14 residues in the CDR3. CDR1 and CDR2 (germline): KGHSH, LQKENI. The chain uses TRBV18 and TRBJ1-5; 10 bases align to TRBD1. The sample was peripheral blood. The source of this sequence is a human donor in a cohort sampled during active COVID-19. CDR3 sequence: CASSSGTGAQPQHF. The CDR3 DNA sequence: TGTGCCAGCTCATCCGGGACAGGGGCTCAGCCCCAGCATTTT.